Listed below are T cell receptor beta chains from one sample, sequenced in a study of T cell repertoires in cytomegalovirus infection. These receptors' antigens are unknown. TCRdb independently ran MiXCR on the reads; one entry per CDR3 protein. The sample yields about 740,000 distinct CDR3 sequences, around 30% seen once. This sample comprised cultured PBMCs, obtained from culture after CMV antigen stimulation. Every receptor here comes from a human donor in good health (CMV status not recorded). Some clones in this sample may be carry-over from other donors' samples. The CDR3 runs from the conserved cysteine through the conserved F or W. Fields, in order: V gene, clone size, D gene, J gene, CDR3 DNA, CDR3 protein. A D gene is named only where the DNA matches it firmly. Only some rows state a clone size, as once, few, many or a class for expanded clones.

>TRBV20-1|NA|TRBD1|TRBJ1-2
TGCAGTGCTAAAGGGGGGACAGGGGGCACCTATGGCTACACCTTC
CSAKGGTGGTYGYTF
>TRBV12-5|NA|NA|TRBJ2-5
TGTGCTAGTGGTTTGGTCAACCGGGAGACCCAGTACTTC
CASGLVNRETQYF
>TRBV7-2|many|TRBD2|TRBJ2-3
TGTGCCAGCAGCTTAGCCGCTAGCGGGAGGGGCACAGATACGCAGTATTTT
CASSLAASGRGTDTQYF
>TRBV7-6|NA|NA|TRBJ2-1
TGTGCCAGCAGCTTAGTCACGGTAGCCCACAATAAGCAGTTCTTC
CASSLVTVAHNKQFF
>TRBV30|NA|NA|TRBJ2-1
TGTGCCTGGAGTGTTTCGCGGGATACGAATGAGCAGTTCTTC
CAWSVSRDTNEQFF
>TRBV7-6|few|NA|TRBJ2-4
TGTGCCAGCAGCTTAGCGTCCGGGGGCAATTTTAAAAACATTCAGTACTTC
CASSLASGGNFKNIQYF
>TRBV7-6|many|NA|TRBJ2-1
TGTGCCAGCAGCTTAGGTCCAGCGTCCTACAATGAGCAGTTCTTC
CASSLGPASYNEQFF
>TRBV6-1|NA|TRBD2|TRBJ2-7
TGTGCCAGCAGGGGACTAGCGGGAGTGAGCGAGCAGTACTTC
CASRGLAGVSEQYF
>TRBV20-1|NA|NA|TRBJ2-5
TGCAGTGCTGGACGGAGCCAAGAGACCCAGTACTTC
CSAGRSQETQYF
>TRBV28|NA|NA|TRBJ2-5
TGTGCCCTGGCGGGCAGGGTGGGAGAGACCCAGTACTTC
CALAGRVGETQYF
>TRBV18|NA|NA|TRBJ1-5
TGTGCCAGCTCACCTTCTGGGAGGGGCCCTCCCCAGCATTTT
CASSPSGRGPPQHF
>TRBV20-1|once|NA|TRBJ1-1
TGCAGTGCTGGGCGATTCAGGAGGGGTTACACTGAAGCTTTCTTT
CSAGRFRRGYTEAFF
>TRBV12-3/TRBV12-4|NA|NA|TRBJ1-1
TGTGCCAGCAGTCACGGGGTGTTTGGCAGGGGTGAAGCTTTCTTT
CASSHGVFGRGEAFF
>TRBV5-1|NA|TRBD2|TRBJ2-3
TGCGCCAGCAGCACGGGACTAGCGGGGGCCATCACAGATACGCAGTATTTT
CASSTGLAGAITDTQYF
>TRBV7-8|NA|NA|TRBJ1-1
TGTGCCAGCAGCTTGGGAAACAGGCTAGTGAACACTGAAGCTTTCTTT
CASSLGNRLVNTEAFF
>TRBV7-2|NA|TRBD2|TRBJ2-1
TGTGCCAGCAGCCCTACTGGCGGGGGTATCACCTACAATGAGCAGTTCTTC
CASSPTGGGITYNEQFF
>TRBV15|NA|TRBD2|TRBJ2-7
TGTGCCACCAGCAGATTCAGCGGGAGGGGAAACGAGCAGTACTTC
CATSRFSGRGNEQYF
>TRBV5-1|NA|NA|TRBJ2-1
TGCGCCAGCAGCTACCGGACAACCTACAATGAGCAGTTCTTC
CASSYRTTYNEQFF
>TRBV12-3/TRBV12-4|NA|NA|TRBJ1-4
TGTGCCAGCAGGCAGTCTACTGCAACTAATGAAAAACTGTTTTTT
CASRQSTATNEKLFF
>TRBV20-1|NA|NA|TRBJ1-3
TGCAGTGCTAGTTTATCTGGAAACACCATATATTTT
CSASLSGNTIYF
>TRBV18|few|TRBD1|TRBJ2-3
TGTGCCAGCTCACAGGGACAGGGTGCCGCAGATACGCAGTATTTT
CASSQGQGAADTQYF
>TRBV7-2|few|TRBD2|TRBJ2-4
TGTGCCAGCAGCTCTACTAGCGGGGGAAACATTCAGTACTTC
CASSSTSGGNIQYF
>TRBV11-2|NA|TRBD1|TRBJ1-1
TGTGCCAGCACTTATTACAGGGGGCCTGAAGCTTTCTTT
CASTYYRGPEAFF
>TRBV7-9|NA|TRBD2|TRBJ2-1
TGTGCCAGCAGCTTAGGACACTTACGGGGGGGCCCCGGCAATGAGCAGTTCTTC
CASSLGHLRGGPGNEQFF
>TRBV6-1|NA|NA|TRBJ2-2
TGTGCCAGCTATATCGCGAACACCGGGGAGCTGTTTTTT
CASYIANTGELFF
>TRBV27|few|NA|TRBJ2-7
TGTGCCAGCAGTTTATGGGGGGCATACTATATTTACGAGCAGTACTTC
CASSLWGAYYIYEQYF
>TRBV6-2/TRBV6-3|NA|TRBD2|TRBJ2-1
TGTGCCAGTAGAGGACTAGCGGGTATGGCCTCCTACAATGAGCAGTTCTTC
CASRGLAGMASYNEQFF